The 20 T cell receptor beta chains below come from one sample, sequenced in a study of immune heterogeneity within non-small cell lung tumors. TCRs were amplified from about 640 ng gDNA of bulk tumor per sample. Several spatially distant biopsies were obtained per primary tumor intraoperatively. Newly diagnosed with untreated non-small cell lung cancer, the patients underwent curative surgery. CDR3 of TCR beta was amplified by multiplex PCR that used 32 V and 13 J primers. TCRdb ran MiXCR on the multiplex PCR reads and lists one entry per CDR3 protein. The profile covers some 31,000 distinct CDR3 sequences, with around 30% appearing a single time and under 5% taken by the ten largest. The sample was lung tumor tissue. These receptors all stem from a man in his forties or fifties with non-small cell lung cancer.

This clonotype was recorded at least ten times. DNA of the CDR3: TGTGCCAGCAGCCAAAGCCAGACAGGTTATAGCTATGGCTACACCTTC. The encoded protein is CASSQSQTGYSYGYTF. This sequence joins TRBV6-1 and TRBJ1-2, with D tentatively TRBD1 (6 bases). CDR3 length equals 16 residues. In germline, CDR1 is MNHNS, CDR2 SASEGT. The V and J ends lost 6 bases and 4 bases respectively, with 21 bases between them.

In its sample, this clonotype was seen many times. The rearrangement uses TRBV11-3 and TRBJ2-7; D remains unclear. The CDR3 extends over 12 amino acids. V dropped 5 bases and J dropped 6 bases, with 11 bases sitting between them. CDR1 SGHNT and CDR2 YENEEA come from the germline V gene. The CDR3 bases are TGTGCCAGCAGCAGGGCAGAGTCCGAGCAGTACTTC. It is translated as CASSRAESEQYF. The complete variable domain, with remaining parts taken from reference TRBV11-3 and TRBJ2-7, reads EAGVVQSPRYKIIEKKQPVAFWCNPISGHNTLYWYLQNLGQGPELLIRYENEEAVDDSQLPKDRFSAERLKGVDSTLKIQPAELGDSAVYLCASSRAESEQYFGPGTRLTVT.

The chain couples TRBV7-9 to TRBJ1-4; D is undetermined. V lost 1 base and J 4 bases, leaving 10 bases between the germline ends. In germline, CDR1 is SEHNR, CDR2 FQNEAQ (reference sequence). The CDR3 length is 15 residues. The CDR3: CASSLEFLNNEKLFF. The CDR3 nucleotides are TGTGCCAGCAGCTTAGAATTTCTGAATAATGAAAAACTGTTTTTT.

V usage is TRBV20-1 and J usage is TRBJ2-5; 13 nucleotides agree with TRBD2. Unmatched junction bases numbered 4, after V lost 1 base and J lost 2 bases. Germline values: CDR1 DFQATT, CDR2 SNEGSKA (reference sequence). The CDR3 is made up of 16 amino acids. The CDR3: CSARALAGGKQETQYF. The CDR3 DNA is TGCAGTGCTAGAGCACTAGCGGGAGGGAAACAAGAGACCCAGTACTTC.

Concerning this clonotype itself: A much larger clone is a single base away; this may be a read error. The chain combines TRBV2 with TRBJ2-7; 7 nucleotides agree with TRBD2. The CDR3 has 14 amino acids. The germline V gene has CDR1 SNHLY and CDR2 FYNNEI. The CDR3, as DNA: TGTGCCAGCGGATCGACTAGCAACTCCTACGATCAGTACTTC. Translating it yields CASGSTSNSYDQYF.

This clonotype was observed many times. V usage is TRBV11-2 and J usage is TRBJ2-3; D perhaps matches TRBD2 (6 bases). Germline assignment: CDR1 SGHAT and CDR2 FQNNGV. This CDR3 contains 15 residues. The ends were cut back, 4 bases at V and 2 bases at J, with 13 bases in the middle. The DNA of the CDR3 is TGTGCCAGCAGCTCCGAGGGACTTCTCACAGATACGCAGTATTTT. Its protein product is CASSSEGLLTDTQYF.

The chain uses TRBV10-2 and TRBJ2-3, with 10 bases identical to TRBD2. Germline V gene data show CDR1 as WSHSY and CDR2 as SAAADI. Germline trimming cut 0 bases from V and 0 bases from J; bases unmatched to any gene: 6. The CDR3 is 18 amino acids. The CDR3: CASSESRTSGSSTDTQYF. The CDR3 DNA reads TGCGCCAGCAGTGAGTCAAGGACTAGCGGATCTAGCACAGATACGCAGTATTTT.

This clonotype was detected only once. An end of the junction does not agree with germline; a read error may underlie this. The chain employs TRBV6-5 and TRBJ2-7; unclear D gene. The CDR3 loop spans 11 amino acids. CDR1 and CDR2 (germline): MNHEY, SVGAGI. CDR3 in amino acids: CASSFTYEKYF. The CDR3 nucleotides are TGTGCCAGCAGTTTCACATACGAGAAGTACTTC.

Regarding this clonotype: This could be a read error, since a much larger clone is one nucleotide away. V usage is TRBV14 and J usage is TRBJ2-1, with no clear D. The V gene's germline CDR1 is SGHDN and CDR2 FVKESK. The CDR3 is made up of 11 amino acids. The DNA of the CDR3 is TGTGCCAGCAGGCAAGGGTATGAGCAGTTCTTC. This sequence encodes CASRQGYEQFF.

This clonotype occurred a few times. This chain uses TRBV9 with TRBJ1-3; D is possibly TRBD1 (6 bases). Trimming stripped 3 bases from V and 2 bases from J, with 15 bases between. Germline CDR1 reads SGDLS; CDR2 reads YYNGEE. This CDR3 contains 16 residues. The CDR3 sequence: CASSARMGAAGNTIYF. Written as DNA, the CDR3 is TGTGCCAGCAGCGCCCGGATGGGGGCAGCTGGAAACACCATATATTTT.

CDR3 residues: CASNTGAGTANYGYTF. Here the CDR3 DNA reads TGCGCCAGCAACACTGGCGCGGGGACTGCTAACTATGGCTACACCTTC. The chain links TRBV5-1 to TRBJ1-2, with a possible D match to TRBD1 (5 bases). CDR1 and CDR2 (germline): SGHRS, YFSETQ. Trimming cost V 6 bases and J 0 bases, with 18 bases left between them. This CDR3 region has 16 residues.

This clonotype was seen more than once but under ten times. The rearrangement links TRBV12-3 or TRBV12-4 to TRBJ2-5; 12 bases match TRBD1. V lost 5 bases, J lost 4 bases, and 5 bases stayed unmatched. The CDR3 sequence is 15 residues long. CDR3 loop: CASSTGQGAGETQYF. The CDR3 nucleotides are TGTGCCAGCAGTACGGGACAGGGGGCTGGAGAGACCCAGTACTTC.

The chain couples TRBV20-1 to TRBJ1-1; no reliable D call. The CDR3 contains 12 residues. Germline lookup yields CDR1 DFQATT and CDR2 SNEGSKA (reference sequence). Trimming left V 3 bases short and J 4 bases short, with 9 bases between. The CDR3 protein is CSASGVGTEAFF. In DNA, the CDR3 is TGCAGTGCTAGCGGGGTCGGCACTGAAGCTTTCTTT.

Ten or more counts support this clonotype. This chain links TRBV24-1 with TRBJ2-1, with 10 bases lining up with TRBD2. This CDR3 has 16 residues. The junction had 5 bases not matched to a gene; V was cut back by 1 base and J by 6 bases. Germline CDR1 KGHDR, CDR2 SFDVKD. CDR3: CATSDFGLAGANEQFF. The CDR3, as DNA: TGTGCCACCAGTGATTTTGGGCTAGCGGGAGCCAATGAGCAGTTCTTC.

In the case of this clonotype: Because the CDR3 is missing its conserved closing phenylalanine or tryptophan, this is likely a read error. The limits of the CDR3 on the DNA are not certain, so only TCRdb's listed CDR3 is given. The chain links TRBV2 to TRBJ2-1; TRBD2 is the table's D call, not checked against the DNA. The germline V gene encodes CDR1 SNHLY and CDR2 FYNNEI. The CDR3 is 10 residues long, counting both termini. The CDR3: CASTGTREFL.

J is TRBJ2-3 and V is TRBV10-3, with D possibly being TRBD2 (5 bases). Trimming cost V 8 bases and J 5 bases, with 20 bases left between them. This CDR3 has 15 residues. Germline V lookup: CDR1 ENHRY, CDR2 SYGVKD. CDR3 sequence: CAIRSRRAAVDTQYF. Here the CDR3 DNA reads TGTGCCATCCGGAGTCGCCGGGCAGCGGTAGATACGCAGTATTTT.

The table lists this clonotype with many counts. The chain is built from TRBV28 and TRBJ2-1; D uncertain. Germline CDR1 and CDR2: MDHEN and SYDVKM. This CDR3 is built from 12 residues. V lost 8 bases to trimming and J lost 8 bases, with 13 bases between them. The CDR3 nucleotides are TGTGCCAGCTCACCCGGTGGGTATGAGCAGTTCTTC. As protein: CASSPGGYEQFF.

In the case of this clonotype: Just one base apart from a much larger clone, this may be a read error. The CDR3 sequence is CASSHTATIGYTF. The CDR3 DNA sequence: TGTGCCAGCAGTCACACCGCGACGATTGGCTACACCTTC. This chain joins TRBV28 and TRBJ1-2; D is unresolved. The germline V gene has CDR1 MDHEN and CDR2 SYDVKM. The CDR3 loop spans 13 amino acids. Trimming cost V 5 bases and J 7 bases, with 14 bases left between them.

This clonotype was detected many times. The rearrangement joins TRBV5-1 to TRBJ2-3, with D unclear. This CDR3 contains 12 residues. V lost 3 bases, J lost 8 bases, and 10 bases lay in between. Germline V gene lookup returns CDR1 SGHRS and CDR2 YFSETQ. CDR3 nucleotide sequence: TGCGCCAGCAGCTACGACCTGGGTACGCAGTATTTT. Translation gives CASSYDLGTQYF.

A few counts support this clonotype. The V and J genes are TRBV20-1 and TRBJ2-7, with D hard to call. This CDR3 spans 15 amino acids. V shed 0 bases and J shed 3 bases, with 15 bases lying between them. The germline gives CDR1 DFQATT, CDR2 SNEGSKA (reference sequence). This CDR3 is CSARDEARFNYEQYF. The CDR3, as DNA: TGCAGTGCTAGAGATGAGGCCCGGTTCAACTACGAGCAGTACTTC.